Given below is one T cell receptor (beta chain) in context. Its antigen is still unknown. Germline lookup yields CDR1 SGHNT and CDR2 YYREEE (reference sequence). V shed 5 bases, J shed 5 bases, and the junction held 7 bases outside the gene matches. The CDR3 sequence is 15 residues long. The sample comes from a study of cytomegalovirus exposure and HLA in healthy donors. Study as a whole: In an earlier analysis, some 110 million unique TCR beta sequences were found from some 200 million T cells.

Study outcomes and limitations: For most TCR beta V segments, an earlier analysis put the productive rate at about 87% or about 30% of the time. Among TCR beta chains, those listed as cytomegalovirus-associated numbered fewer than 200.

The primer mix had 60 Vbeta and 13 Jbeta primers. Produced via immunoSEQ multiplex PCR; TCRdb's table is partial and in-frame only. Here the sample spans 150,000 to 200,000 clones, 60% to 80% being singletons. Sequencing was carried out using PBMCs. The chain couples TRBV5-4 to TRBJ2-2; 9 bases line up with TRBD1. This sequence was found in a woman between 40 and 55 years old in good health and CMV-seropositive. CDR3 sequence: CASSYRGRATGELFF. CDR3 bases: TGTGCCAGCAGTTACAGGGGGCGGGCTACCGGGGAGCTGTTTTTT.